The 2 T cell receptor beta chains below come from one sample, sequenced in a study of cytomegalovirus exposure and HLA in healthy donors. The primer mix had 60 Vbeta and 13 Jbeta primers. TCRdb's copy holds only in-frame clones and misses some; the assay was immunoSEQ multiplex PCR. This table has tens of thousands of clones, 40% to 50% appearing once. Material: PBMCs. Receptors originate from a woman between 45 and 60 years old in good health and CMV-seronegative.

The rearrangement uses TRBV5-1 and TRBJ2-7, with a possible D match to TRBD1 (6 bases). Deletions cut 0 bases from V and 3 bases from J, with 10 bases between. From germline, CDR1 is SGHRS and CDR2 YFSETQ. This CDR3 has 14 amino acids. The chain's CDR3 is CASSLGQAIYEQYF. CDR3 nucleotide sequence: TGCGCCAGCAGCTTGGGACAGGCGATCTACGAGCAGTACTTC.

This clone was counted a few times. This sequence joins TRBV7-8 and TRBJ2-2, with 7 bases that match TRBD2. The germline CDR1 and CDR2 sequences are SGHVS and FQNEAQ. The CDR3 is made up of 15 amino acids. V lost 5 bases, J lost 3 bases, and 6 bases stayed unmatched. This CDR3 reads CASSGRGRDTGELFF. CDR3 DNA sequence: TGTGCCAGCAGCGGGCGGGGGAGGGACACCGGGGAGCTGTTTTTT.